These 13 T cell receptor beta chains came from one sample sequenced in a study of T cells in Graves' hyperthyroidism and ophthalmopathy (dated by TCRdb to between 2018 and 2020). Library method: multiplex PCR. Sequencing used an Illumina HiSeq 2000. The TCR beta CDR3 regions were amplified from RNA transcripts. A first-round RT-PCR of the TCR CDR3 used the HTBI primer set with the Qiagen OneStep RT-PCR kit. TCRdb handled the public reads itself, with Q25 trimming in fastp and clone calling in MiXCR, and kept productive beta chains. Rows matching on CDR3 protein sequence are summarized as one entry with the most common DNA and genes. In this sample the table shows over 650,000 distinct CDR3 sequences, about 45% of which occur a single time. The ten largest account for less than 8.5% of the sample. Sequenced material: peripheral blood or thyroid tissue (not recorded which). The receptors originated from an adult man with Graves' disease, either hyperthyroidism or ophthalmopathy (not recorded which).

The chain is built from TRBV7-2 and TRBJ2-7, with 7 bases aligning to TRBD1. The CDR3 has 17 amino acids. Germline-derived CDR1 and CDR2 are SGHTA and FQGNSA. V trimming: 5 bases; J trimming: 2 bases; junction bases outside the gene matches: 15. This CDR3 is CASSPFLDRESTYEQYF. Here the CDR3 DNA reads TGTGCCAGCAGCCCCTTTTTAGACAGGGAAAGCACCTACGAGCAGTACTTC.

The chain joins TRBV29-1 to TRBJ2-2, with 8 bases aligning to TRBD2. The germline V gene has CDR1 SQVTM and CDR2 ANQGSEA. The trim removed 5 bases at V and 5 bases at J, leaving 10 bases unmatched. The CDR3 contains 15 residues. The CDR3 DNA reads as TGCAGCGTTCCGTCCCGGGAGGGGTGGACCGGGGAGCTGTTTTTT. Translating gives CSVPSREGWTGELFF.

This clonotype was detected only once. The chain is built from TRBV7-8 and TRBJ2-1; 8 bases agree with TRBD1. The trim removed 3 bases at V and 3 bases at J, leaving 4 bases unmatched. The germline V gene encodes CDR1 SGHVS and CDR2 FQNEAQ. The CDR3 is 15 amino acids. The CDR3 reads CASSFDRGIYNEQFF. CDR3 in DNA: TGTGCCAGCAGCTTCGACAGGGGAATCTACAATGAGCAGTTCTTC.

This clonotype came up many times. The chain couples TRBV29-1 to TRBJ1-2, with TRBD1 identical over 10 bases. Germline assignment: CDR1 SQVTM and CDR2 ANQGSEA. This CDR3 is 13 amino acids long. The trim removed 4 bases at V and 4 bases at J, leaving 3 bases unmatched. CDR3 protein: CSVGRDRGYGYTF. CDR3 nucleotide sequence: TGCAGCGTTGGCCGGGACAGGGGCTATGGCTACACCTTC.

The CDR3 DNA reads as TGTGCCAGCAGTGAACCGGGACCCTACCTTATCTATGGCTACACCTTC. This codes for CASSEPGPYLIYGYTF. The rearrangement joins TRBV6-6 to TRBJ1-2, with D tentatively TRBD1 (5 bases). This CDR3 spans 16 amino acids. Trimming took off 5 bases at V and 4 bases at J, with 20 bases between the two ends. In germline, CDR1 is MNHNY, CDR2 SVGAGI (reference sequence).

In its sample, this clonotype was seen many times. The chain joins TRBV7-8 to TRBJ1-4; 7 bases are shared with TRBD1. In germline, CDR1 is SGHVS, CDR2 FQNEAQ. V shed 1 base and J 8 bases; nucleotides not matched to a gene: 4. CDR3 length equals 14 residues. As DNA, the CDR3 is TGTGCCAGCAGCTTAGACAGGGGCAGCGAAAAACTGTTTTTT. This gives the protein CASSLDRGSEKLFF.

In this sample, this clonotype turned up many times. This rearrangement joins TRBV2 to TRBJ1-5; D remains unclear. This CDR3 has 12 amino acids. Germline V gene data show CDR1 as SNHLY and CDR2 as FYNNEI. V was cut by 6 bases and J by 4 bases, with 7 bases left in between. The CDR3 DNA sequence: TGTGCCAGCAGGCAGTCTAATCAGCCCCAGCATTTT. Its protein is CASRQSNQPQHF.

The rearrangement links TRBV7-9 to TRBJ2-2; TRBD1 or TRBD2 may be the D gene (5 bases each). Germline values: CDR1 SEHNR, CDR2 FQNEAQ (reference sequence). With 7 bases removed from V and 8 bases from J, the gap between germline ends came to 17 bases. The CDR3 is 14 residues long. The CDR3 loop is CASIISGAAGELFF. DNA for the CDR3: TGTGCCAGCATCATATCCGGGGCGGCGGGGGAGCTGTTTTTT.

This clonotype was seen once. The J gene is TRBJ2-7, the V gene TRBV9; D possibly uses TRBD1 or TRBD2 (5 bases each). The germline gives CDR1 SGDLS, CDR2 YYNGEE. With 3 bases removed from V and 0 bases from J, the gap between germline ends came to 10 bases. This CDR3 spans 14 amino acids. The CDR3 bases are TGTGCCAGCAGCGCTGGGACCTACTCCTACGAGCAGTACTTC. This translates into CASSAGTYSYEQYF.

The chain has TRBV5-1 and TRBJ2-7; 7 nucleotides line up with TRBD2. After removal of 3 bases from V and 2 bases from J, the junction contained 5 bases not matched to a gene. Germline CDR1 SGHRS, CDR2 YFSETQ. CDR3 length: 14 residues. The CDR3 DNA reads TGCGCCAGCAGCTCTAGCGGCCAAGCCTACGAGCAGTACTTC. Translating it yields CASSSSGQAYEQYF.

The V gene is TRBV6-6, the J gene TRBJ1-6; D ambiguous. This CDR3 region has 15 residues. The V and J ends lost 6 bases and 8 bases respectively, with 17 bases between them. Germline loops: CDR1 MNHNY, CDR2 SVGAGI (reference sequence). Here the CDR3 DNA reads TGTGCCAGCAGACCTTTGGCAGGTGGGGATTCACCCCTCCACTTT. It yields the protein CASRPLAGGDSPLHF.

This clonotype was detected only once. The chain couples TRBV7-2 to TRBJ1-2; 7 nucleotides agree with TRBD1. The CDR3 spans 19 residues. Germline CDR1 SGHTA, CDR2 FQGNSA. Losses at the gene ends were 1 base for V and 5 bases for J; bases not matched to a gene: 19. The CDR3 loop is CASSLVRDSDTTLEYGYTF. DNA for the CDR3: TGTGCCAGCAGCTTAGTCCGGGACAGTGACACCACCCTTGAATATGGCTACACCTTC.

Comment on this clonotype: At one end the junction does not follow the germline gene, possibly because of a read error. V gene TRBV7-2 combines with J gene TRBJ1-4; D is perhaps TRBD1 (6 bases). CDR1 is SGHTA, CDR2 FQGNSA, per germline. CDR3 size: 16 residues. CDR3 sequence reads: CASSLQGQKTNEKLFF. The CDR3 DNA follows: TGCGCCAGCAGCCTACAAGGACAGAAAACTAATGAAAAACTGTTTTTT.